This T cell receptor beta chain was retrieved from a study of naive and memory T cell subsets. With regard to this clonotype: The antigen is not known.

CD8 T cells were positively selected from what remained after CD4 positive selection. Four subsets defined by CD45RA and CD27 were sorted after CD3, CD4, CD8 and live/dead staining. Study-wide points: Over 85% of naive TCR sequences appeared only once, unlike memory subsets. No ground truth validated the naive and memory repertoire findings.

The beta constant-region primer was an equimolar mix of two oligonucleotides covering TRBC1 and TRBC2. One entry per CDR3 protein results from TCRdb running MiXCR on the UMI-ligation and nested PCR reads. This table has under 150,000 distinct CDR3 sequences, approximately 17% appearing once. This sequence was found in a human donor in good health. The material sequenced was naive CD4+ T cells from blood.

The CDR3 is CASSSTGGADFGELFF. The CDR3 nucleotides read TGCGCCAGCAGCTCCACAGGGGGCGCTGATTTCGGGGAGCTGTTTTTT. The chain couples TRBV5-1 to TRBJ2-2; 9 bases match TRBD1. The germline gives CDR1 SGHRS, CDR2 YFSETQ. Trimming at V came to 3 bases and at J to 7 bases, leaving 10 bases not matched to a gene. The CDR3 length is 16 residues.